A selection of T cell receptor beta chains follows, all from one sample in a study of OX40 agonist ivuxolimab in advanced cancers. Method: immunoSEQ multiplex PCR; TCRdb's copy keeps in-frame clones and lacks some. This sample has about 14,000 clones, with around two thirds found just once. Sequences were derived from CD4+ or CD8+ T cells sorted from blood, sampled in a trial of the OX40 agonist ivuxolimab. The receptors here all came from an adult with an advanced solid tumor such as melanoma, head and neck, liver or kidney cancer. Both conserved end residues are part of each CDR3. Fields, in order: D gene, V gene, J gene, clone size, CDR3 protein, CDR3 DNA. A D gene is named only where the DNA matches it firmly. Rows may omit the clone size; those that give it use once, few, many or a size class.

D gene: TRBD1
V gene: TRBV7-9
J gene: TRBJ2-3
clone size: -
CDR3 protein: CASSSRQGRTDTQYF
CDR3 DNA: TGTGCCAGCAGCTCCAGACAGGGTCGCACAGATACGCAGTATTTT

D gene: -
V gene: TRBV5-8
J gene: TRBJ2-1
clone size: -
CDR3 protein: CASSLKGSYNEQFF
CDR3 DNA: TGTGCCAGCAGCTTAAAGGGCTCCTACAATGAGCAGTTCTTC

D gene: -
V gene: TRBV5-6
J gene: TRBJ2-7
clone size: -
CDR3 protein: CASSFGDNSYEQYF
CDR3 DNA: TGTGCCAGCAGCTTTGGGGACAACTCCTACGAGCAGTACTTC

D gene: -
V gene: TRBV7-2
J gene: TRBJ2-1
clone size: -
CDR3 protein: CASSPTRDDYNEQFF
CDR3 DNA: TGTGCCAGCAGCCCCACCCGGGACGACTACAATGAGCAGTTCTTC

D gene: -
V gene: TRBV27
J gene: TRBJ1-2
clone size: -
CDR3 protein: CASSLSGRSLYYGYTF
CDR3 DNA: TGTGCCAGCAGTTTATCGGGGCGTAGCCTTTACTATGGCTACACCTTC

D gene: TRBD1
V gene: TRBV7-9
J gene: TRBJ2-7
clone size: -
CDR3 protein: CASSHRDRVYEQYF
CDR3 DNA: TGTGCCAGCAGCCACCGGGACAGGGTGTACGAGCAGTACTTC

D gene: -
V gene: TRBV6-4
J gene: TRBJ2-6
clone size: -
CDR3 protein: CASSDSPEGANVLTF
CDR3 DNA: TGTGCCAGCAGTGACTCCCCAGAGGGGGCCAACGTCCTGACTTTC

D gene: -
V gene: TRBV7-2
J gene: TRBJ2-6
clone size: few
CDR3 protein: CASSPTGANVLTF
CDR3 DNA: TGTGCCAGCAGCCCCACTGGGGCCAACGTCCTGACTTTC

D gene: -
V gene: TRBV9
J gene: TRBJ2-7
clone size: -
CDR3 protein: CASSPSVTYEQYF
CDR3 DNA: TGTGCCAGCAGCCCTTCGGTGACCTACGAGCAGTACTTC

D gene: TRBD1
V gene: TRBV6-5
J gene: TRBJ1-1
clone size: -
CDR3 protein: CASIPSGGEDTEAFF
CDR3 DNA: TGTGCCAGCATCCCTTCAGGGGGGGAGGACACTGAAGCTTTCTTT

D gene: TRBD1
V gene: TRBV6-6
J gene: TRBJ2-7
clone size: -
CDR3 protein: CARGSRGQFCEQYF
CDR3 DNA: TGTGCCAGGGGTTCAAGGGGGCAGTTCTGCGAGCAGTACTTC

D gene: -
V gene: TRBV9
J gene: TRBJ2-7
clone size: -
CDR3 protein: CARGSEQYF
CDR3 DNA: TGTGCCAGGGGCTCCGAGCAGTACTTC

D gene: -
V gene: TRBV15
J gene: TRBJ2-3
clone size: -
CDR3 protein: CATSTTDGGFTDTQYF
CDR3 DNA: TGTGCCACCAGCACAACCGACGGCGGATTCACAGATACGCAGTATTTT

D gene: TRBD2
V gene: TRBV30
J gene: TRBJ2-1
clone size: -
CDR3 protein: CAWSVLAGGYNEQFF
CDR3 DNA: TGTGCCTGGAGTGTCCTAGCGGGAGGGTACAATGAGCAGTTCTTC

D gene: -
V gene: TRBV4-1
J gene: TRBJ2-7
clone size: few
CDR3 protein: CASSHSRDSPLQYF
CDR3 DNA: TGCGCCAGCAGCCACTCCCGGGACTCCCCGCTTCAGTACTTC

D gene: TRBD2
V gene: TRBV5-1
J gene: TRBJ2-7
clone size: -
CDR3 protein: CASSLSSGTYEQYF
CDR3 DNA: TGCGCCAGCAGCTTGTCTAGCGGGACTTACGAGCAGTACTTC

D gene: -
V gene: TRBV2
J gene: TRBJ2-7
clone size: -
CDR3 protein: CASGPGYEQYF
CDR3 DNA: TGTGCCAGCGGTCCCGGGTACGAGCAGTACTTC

D gene: -
V gene: TRBV5-6
J gene: TRBJ2-7
clone size: -
CDR3 protein: CASSGTGGAEQYF
CDR3 DNA: TGTGCCAGCAGCGGGACTGGCGGGGCCGAGCAGTACTTC

D gene: TRBD2
V gene: TRBV7-8
J gene: TRBJ2-1
clone size: -
CDR3 protein: CASSSLAGVALYNEQFF
CDR3 DNA: TGTGCCAGCAGCTCCCTAGCGGGAGTAGCCCTATACAATGAGCAGTTCTTC

D gene: -
V gene: TRBV13
J gene: TRBJ2-1
clone size: -
CDR3 protein: CASSSWGAGTYNEQFF
CDR3 DNA: TGTGCCAGCAGCTCCTGGGGCGCGGGAACCTACAATGAGCAGTTCTTC

D gene: -
V gene: TRBV29-1
J gene: TRBJ2-5
clone size: -
CDR3 protein: CSVDSTGGETQYF
CDR3 DNA: TGCAGCGTTGATTCTACAGGAGGGGAGACCCAGTACTTC

D gene: -
V gene: TRBV6-4
J gene: TRBJ2-1
clone size: -
CDR3 protein: CASSVNSDYNEQFF
CDR3 DNA: TGTGCCAGCAGTGTAAATAGCGACTACAATGAGCAGTTCTTC

D gene: -
V gene: TRBV7-8
J gene: TRBJ1-3
clone size: medium-sized
CDR3 protein: CASSSQGPNTIYF
CDR3 DNA: TGTGCCAGCAGCTCACAGGGACCGAACACCATATATTTT

D gene: TRBD2
V gene: TRBV4-1
J gene: TRBJ2-7
clone size: -
CDR3 protein: CASSQVAGGPNEQYF
CDR3 DNA: TGCGCCAGCAGCCAAGTAGCGGGAGGGCCAAACGAGCAGTACTTC

D gene: -
V gene: TRBV4-3
J gene: TRBJ2-3
clone size: -
CDR3 protein: CASSQAETQYF
CDR3 DNA: TGCGCCAGCAGCCAAGCCGAGACGCAGTATTTT

D gene: TRBD1
V gene: TRBV9
J gene: TRBJ1-4
clone size: few
CDR3 protein: CASSPGTGVEKLFF
CDR3 DNA: TGTGCCAGCAGCCCCGGGACAGGTGTTGAAAAACTGTTTTTT

D gene: TRBD2
V gene: TRBV7-9
J gene: TRBJ2-3
clone size: -
CDR3 protein: CASTFETSRTDTQYF
CDR3 DNA: TGTGCCAGCACCTTCGAGACTAGCCGCACAGATACGCAGTATTTT

D gene: TRBD2
V gene: TRBV29-1
J gene: TRBJ2-3
clone size: -
CDR3 protein: CSVDGTRGSPTDTQYF
CDR3 DNA: TGCAGCGTTGATGGGACTAGGGGTTCACCCACAGATACGCAGTATTTT

D gene: TRBD2
V gene: TRBV6-1
J gene: TRBJ2-3
clone size: few
CDR3 protein: CASSEVAGGADTQYF
CDR3 DNA: TGTGCCAGCAGTGAAGTGGCGGGAGGCGCAGATACGCAGTATTTT

D gene: TRBD1
V gene: TRBV30
J gene: TRBJ2-7
clone size: -
CDR3 protein: CAWSGHRGLDYEQYF
CDR3 DNA: TGTGCCTGGAGTGGTCACAGGGGGCTTGACTACGAGCAGTACTTC

D gene: TRBD2
V gene: TRBV6-5
J gene: TRBJ2-7
clone size: -
CDR3 protein: CASSYSGSGIDEQYF
CDR3 DNA: TGTGCCAGCAGTTACTCGGGTAGCGGGATTGACGAGCAGTACTTC

D gene: -
V gene: TRBV4-3
J gene: TRBJ2-3
clone size: -
CDR3 protein: CASSQDRNTDTQYF
CDR3 DNA: TGCGCCAGCAGCCAAGATAGGAACACAGATACGCAGTATTTT

D gene: -
V gene: TRBV10-1
J gene: TRBJ2-3
clone size: -
CDR3 protein: CASSESKGEGTDTQYF
CDR3 DNA: TGCGCCAGCAGTGAGTCGAAAGGGGAGGGCACAGATACGCAGTATTTT

D gene: TRBD1
V gene: TRBV15
J gene: TRBJ1-4
clone size: -
CDR3 protein: CATSRPGQGDEKLFF
CDR3 DNA: TGTGCCACCAGCAGACCGGGACAGGGCGATGAAAAACTGTTTTTT

D gene: -
V gene: TRBV10-3
J gene: TRBJ1-2
clone size: few
CDR3 protein: CAIWGGSLAHGYTF
CDR3 DNA: TGTGCCATCTGGGGGGGCAGTCTTGCCCATGGCTACACCTTC

D gene: TRBD2
V gene: TRBV6-1
J gene: TRBJ2-7
clone size: few
CDR3 protein: CASTRTSGNIDEQYF
CDR3 DNA: TGTGCCAGCACCCGGACTAGCGGGAATATCGACGAGCAGTACTTC

D gene: TRBD2
V gene: TRBV28
J gene: TRBJ2-1
clone size: -
CDR3 protein: CASSPGTSGSNEQFF
CDR3 DNA: TGTGCCAGCAGTCCCGGGACTAGCGGGAGCAATGAGCAGTTCTTC